Listed below are T cell receptor beta chains from one sample, sequenced in a study of blood T cell repertoires in COVID-19. Data came from immunoSEQ multiplex PCR; TCRdb stores just in-frame clones and leaves some out. This table has roughly 77,000 clones, approximately 85% appearing once. Sequencing was done on a sample of peripheral blood. The receptors originated from a human donor in a cohort sampled during active COVID-19. The CDR3 runs from the conserved cysteine through the conserved F or W. Fields, in order: clone size, V gene, J gene, D gene, CDR3 protein, CDR3 DNA. A D gene is named only where the DNA matches it firmly. Some rows have no size entry. The others give once, few or many, or a class for an expanded clone.

NA,TRBV10-3,TRBJ1-1,NA,CAISVGGGSGEAFF,TGTGCCATCAGTGTTGGCGGGGGTTCAGGTGAAGCTTTCTTT
NA,TRBV6-2/TRBV6-3,TRBJ2-1,TRBD1,CASSYSLPGTGIFGSYNEQFF,TGTGCCAGCAGTTACTCACTTCCCGGGACAGGGATTTTCGGCTCCTACAATGAGCAGTTCTTC
NA,TRBV5-1,TRBJ2-2,TRBD1,CASSLVRGLNTGELFF,TGCGCCAGCAGCTTGGTCAGGGGGTTGAACACCGGGGAGCTGTTTTTT
NA,TRBV5-1,TRBJ2-5,TRBD2,CASSLSGGFQETQYF,TGCGCCAGCAGCTTGAGCGGGGGGTTCCAAGAGACCCAGTACTTC
once,TRBV7-2,TRBJ2-5,NA,CASSLSMETQYF,TGTGCCAGCAGCCTTAGCATGGAGACCCAGTACTTC
NA,TRBV4-2,TRBJ2-3,TRBD2,CASSQDTSGGSTDTQYF,TGTGCCAGCAGCCAAGATACTAGCGGGGGGAGCACAGATACGCAGTATTTT
NA,TRBV6-2/TRBV6-3,TRBJ2-7,TRBD1,CASSYPADRTGISYEQYF,TGTGCCAGCAGTTACCCTGCGGATCGGACAGGAATCTCCTACGAGCAGTACTTC
NA,TRBV28,TRBJ1-5,NA,CASLGGRQPQHF,TGTGCCAGCCTGGGGGGACGGCAGCCCCAGCATTTT
NA,TRBV15,TRBJ1-2,NA,CATSIPREDRSGYTF,TGTGCCACCTCCATCCCTAGAGAGGACAGAAGCGGCTACACCTTC
NA,TRBV3-1/TRBV3-2,TRBJ2-3,TRBD2,CASSQDREVSTDTQYF,TGTGCCAGCAGCCAAGATCGGGAGGTAAGCACAGATACGCAGTATTTT
NA,TRBV29-1,TRBJ2-7,TRBD2,CSAMGRVGGEQYF,TGCAGCGCTATGGGGAGGGTTGGGGGCGAGCAGTACTTC
NA,TRBV2,TRBJ2-2,TRBD1,CASSAGSGTGRRWRGTGELFF,TGTGCCAGCAGTGCAGGCTCCGGGACAGGGAGAAGGTGGCGAGGAACCGGGGAGCTGTTTTTT
NA,TRBV2,TRBJ2-3,NA,CASGPLNTQYF,TGTGCCAGCGGCCCCCTTAATACGCAGTATTTT
NA,TRBV25-1,TRBJ2-1,NA,CASTGNNEQFF,TGTGCCAGCACGGGGAACAATGAGCAGTTCTTC
NA,TRBV5-1,TRBJ1-1,NA,CASSLVRESWNTEAFF,TGCGCCAGCAGCTTAGTCAGGGAATCATGGAACACTGAAGCTTTCTTT
few,TRBV5-1,TRBJ2-1,TRBD1,CASSLEQGAGNEQFF,TGCGCCAGCAGCTTGGAGCAGGGGGCGGGCAATGAGCAGTTCTTC
once,TRBV7-2,TRBJ1-6,TRBD1,CASWRGQLNSPLHF,TGTGCCAGCTGGAGGGGACAGCTTAATTCACCCCTCCACTTT
NA,TRBV4-1,TRBJ1-2,NA,CASSQDRGGYTF,TGCGCCAGCAGCCAAGACAGGGGTGGCTACACCTTC
NA,TRBV3-1/TRBV3-2,TRBJ1-1,TRBD1,CASSTRTTGMNTEAFF,TGTGCCAGCAGCACCCGGACGACAGGGATGAACACTGAAGCTTTCTTT
NA,TRBV25-1,TRBJ1-3,NA,CASSEGSSGNTIYF,TGTGCCAGCAGTGAAGGGAGCTCTGGAAACACCATATATTTT
NA,TRBV3-1/TRBV3-2,TRBJ2-7,NA,CASSQADLVGSRAYYEQYF,TGTGCCAGCAGCCAAGCGGATTTGGTAGGGAGTCGGGCCTACTACGAGCAGTACTTC
NA,TRBV29-1,TRBJ2-1,TRBD2,CSVAGTSNDEQFF,TGCAGCGTTGCCGGGACTAGTAACGATGAGCAGTTCTTC
NA,TRBV7-2,TRBJ2-7,NA,CASSLKLGAIYEQYF,TGTGCCAGCAGCCTGAAGTTGGGGGCTATATACGAGCAGTACTTC
NA,TRBV7-2,TRBJ1-1,NA,CASSLTPGVTEAFF,TGTGCCAGCAGCTTAACTCCGGGGGTCACTGAAGCTTTCTTT
NA,TRBV19,TRBJ2-7,TRBD2,CASSLVAGGPHEQYF,TGTGCCAGTAGTCTTGTGGCGGGAGGGCCCCACGAGCAGTACTTC
NA,TRBV7-6,TRBJ1-1,TRBD1,CASKMDRVTEAFF,TGTGCCAGCAAGATGGACAGGGTCACTGAAGCTTTCTTT
NA,TRBV10-3,TRBJ2-1,NA,CAVSVDSPNEQFF,TGTGCCGTCAGTGTAGACAGTCCCAATGAGCAGTTCTTC
NA,TRBV6-2/TRBV6-3,TRBJ2-5,TRBD2,CASSSPVRGGKETQYF,TGTGCCAGCAGTTCCCCCGTACGGGGGGGAAAAGAGACCCAGTACTTC
NA,TRBV30,TRBJ2-3,NA,CAWERRVTDTQYF,TGTGCCTGGGAGCGCAGGGTTACAGATACGCAGTATTTT